A single sample gave rise to the 23 T cell receptor beta chains below, sequenced in a study of T cells in Graves' hyperthyroidism and ophthalmopathy. The CDR3 regions of TCR beta were amplified from RNA transcripts. HTBI primers were employed in a first-round RT-PCR of the TCR CDR3. A single record per CDR3 protein comes from TCRdb applying MiXCR to the multiplex PCR reads. The sample has fewer than 450,000 distinct CDR3 sequences; approximately 18% are singletons. The sequencing input was blood. Receptors were obtained from a woman aged 25 to 45 with Graves' hyperthyroidism that later progressed to Graves' ophthalmopathy.

This clonotype was recorded many times. The rearrangement uses TRBV7-9 and TRBJ2-5; 9 bases map to TRBD2. The CDR3 covers 16 residues. V lost 4 bases to trimming and J lost 0 bases; unmatched junction nucleotides: 6. Germline V gene sequence: CDR1 SEHNR, CDR2 FQNEAQ (reference sequence). The CDR3 here is CASSSVTSGYQETQYF. CDR3 in DNA: TGTGCCAGCAGCTCGGTTACTAGCGGGTACCAAGAGACCCAGTACTTC. The entire variable domain, with the rest obtained from reference TRBV7-9 and TRBJ2-5, is as follows: DTGVSQNPRHKITKRGQNVTFRCDPISEHNRLYWYRQTLGQGPEFLTYFQNEAQLEKSRLLSDRFSAERPKGSFSTLEIQRTEQGDSAMYLCASSSVTSGYQETQYFGPGTRLLVL.

The chain is built from TRBV20-1 and TRBJ1-5; possible D gene TRBD1, 6 bases. V was pared by 5 bases and J by 6 bases, with 17 bases between. Germline CDR1 and CDR2: DFQATT and SNEGSKA (reference sequence). The CDR3 is 14 residues long. CDR3 sequence reads: CSAATGGGGQPQHF. CDR3 sequence (DNA): TGCAGTGCTGCGACAGGCGGCGGTGGTCAGCCCCAGCATTTT.

A single count supports this clonotype. This rearrangement joins TRBV18 to TRBJ1-4; D ambiguous. The CDR3 runs to 12 residues. In germline, CDR1 is KGHSH, CDR2 LQKENI. Trimming left V 3 bases short and J 8 bases short, with 7 bases between. Written as DNA, the CDR3 is TGTGCCAGCTCACCTTTCGCGGAAAAACTGTTTTTT. Its protein is CASSPFAEKLFF.

Many counts were recorded for this clonotype. CDR3 DNA sequence: TGTGCCATCAGTGACCGGACTAGCGGGAGTAGGGCAGATACGCAGTATTTT. Amino acids: CAISDRTSGSRADTQYF. The rearrangement uses TRBV10-3 and TRBJ2-3; 13 bases match TRBD2. Trimming took 3 bases from V and 4 from J; bases not matched to a gene: 7. Germline V gives CDR1 ENHRY, CDR2 SYGVKD. CDR3 size: 17 residues.

This clonotype has at least ten counts. The chain combines TRBV30 with TRBJ2-7, with D possibly being TRBD1 (6 bases). The CDR3 contains 14 residues. Germline CDR1 and CDR2: GTSNPN and SVGIG (reference sequence). Trimming shortened V by 4 bases and J by 0 bases, and 13 bases separated the two germline ends. CDR3 coding DNA: TGTGCCTGGACGGAGGACAGCGTCTCCTACGAGCAGTACTTC. Translated, it gives CAWTEDSVSYEQYF.

This clonotype was observed at least ten times. This rearrangement joins TRBV20-1 to TRBJ2-5; a possible D gene is TRBD1 (6 bases). Germline V gene lookup returns CDR1 DFQATT and CDR2 SNEGSKA (reference sequence). V lost 1 base, J lost 3 bases, and 12 bases lay in between. CDR3 length: 14 residues. The CDR3 loop reads CSARGGTPKETQYF. CDR3 sequence (DNA): TGCAGTGCTAGAGGTGGGACACCAAAAGAGACCCAGTACTTC.

This rearrangement joins TRBV20-1 to TRBJ2-3; D assignment may be TRBD1 or TRBD2 (5 bases each). This CDR3 comprises 15 residues. The germline CDR1 and CDR2 sequences are DFQATT and SNEGSKA (reference sequence). V was shortened by 1 base and J by 3 bases, with 14 bases between the two germline ends. Here the CDR3 reads CSARVCEGLTDTQYF. As DNA, the CDR3 is TGCAGTGCTAGAGTGTGCGAGGGGCTGACAGATACGCAGTATTTT.

In its sample, this clonotype was seen many times. The chain has TRBV6-1 and TRBJ2-3, with 9 bases that match TRBD2. V shed 8 bases, J shed 2 bases, and the junction held 14 bases outside the gene matches. The V gene's germline CDR1 is MNHNS and CDR2 SASEGT. This CDR3 is built from 17 residues. CDR3 amino acids: CASRILGGRDITDTQYF. DNA for the CDR3: TGTGCCAGCCGTATCCTAGGCGGGAGGGATATCACAGATACGCAGTATTTT.

This clonotype was seen repeatedly, ten times or more. V gene TRBV20-1 combines with J gene TRBJ1-5, with TRBD1 matching over 8 bases. The CDR3 length is 15 residues. Unmatched junction bases numbered 4, after V lost 3 bases and J lost 0 bases. Germline V gene sequence: CDR1 DFQATT, CDR2 SNEGSKA (reference sequence). The DNA for the CDR3 is TGCAGTGCTAGGGGACAGGTAAATAGCAATCAGCCCCAGCATTTT. It yields the protein CSARGQVNSNQPQHF.

Many counts were recorded for this clonotype. The chain joins TRBV2 to TRBJ2-7; D call uncertain. Germline V gene data show CDR1 as SNHLY and CDR2 as FYNNEI. This CDR3 region has 13 residues. V shed 7 bases and J shed 5 bases, with 15 bases lying between them. The CDR3: CASTDGPIDEQYF. In DNA, the CDR3 is TGTGCCAGCACCGACGGACCTATTGACGAGCAGTACTTC.

The sample holds many counts of this clonotype. The rearrangement uses TRBV28 and TRBJ2-7; 10 nucleotides align to TRBD1. The V and J ends lost 4 bases and 1 base, in that order; junction bases with no gene match: 4. This CDR3 contains 15 residues. The germline V gene encodes CDR1 MDHEN and CDR2 SYDVKM. The CDR3 DNA sequence: TGTGCCAGCAGTTGGGACAGGGGATATTCCTACGAGCAGTACTTC. Its translation: CASSWDRGYSYEQYF.

This clonotype appeared many times. V is TRBV7-9 and J is TRBJ1-3; D gene uncertain. CDR3 length equals 14 residues. Germline loops: CDR1 SEHNR, CDR2 FQNEAQ (reference sequence). Trimming removed 5 bases from V and 0 bases from J, with 8 bases in between. The chain's CDR3 is CASSPRSSGNTIYF. The CDR3 DNA follows: TGTGCCAGCAGCCCTCGTTCCTCTGGAAACACCATATATTTT.

At least ten counts were recorded for this clonotype. CDR3 sequence: CASSYSAAKLYNEQFF. CDR3 nucleotide sequence: TGTGCCAGCAGTTACTCTGCGGCCAAGTTGTACAATGAGCAGTTCTTC. This chain links TRBV6-6 with TRBJ2-1; no reliable D call. Trimming took 0 bases from V and 4 from J, leaving 13 bases between them. The CDR3 has 16 amino acids. Germline V gene sequence: CDR1 MNHNY, CDR2 SVGAGI (reference sequence).

Many counts were recorded for this clonotype. The chain has TRBV7-8 and TRBJ2-5; 9 nucleotides match TRBD2. This CDR3 is 17 amino acids long. Germline V gene data show CDR1 as SGHVS and CDR2 as FQNEAQ. The V segment lost 2 bases and the J segment 4 bases; nucleotides outside the gene matches: 11. CDR3 nucleotides: TGTGCCAGCAGCTTACCCGCCTTAGCGGGAGCGGGAGAGACCCAGTACTTC. Translation gives CASSLPALAGAGETQYF. The whole variable domain, filled in from reference TRBV7-8 and TRBJ2-5, reads GAGVSQSPRYKVAKRGQDVALRCDPISGHVSLFWYQQALGQGPEFLTYFQNEAQLDKSGLPSDRFFAERPEGSVSTLKIQRTQQEDSAVYLCASSLPALAGAGETQYFGPGTRLLVL.

This clonotype turned up a few times. This sequence joins TRBV7-9 and TRBJ1-2; 7 nucleotides agree with TRBD1. Trimming cost V 2 bases and J 5 bases; bases outside gene matches: 5. Germline assignment: CDR1 SEHNR and CDR2 FQNEAQ (reference sequence). The CDR3 covers 14 residues. The CDR3 DNA sequence: TGTGCCAGCAGCTTAATTGACAGGGCGTATGGCTACACCTTC. Its protein is CASSLIDRAYGYTF.

There are a few counts of this clonotype. The rearrangement joins TRBV27 to TRBJ1-2, with D perhaps TRBD1 (5 bases). V was trimmed by 5 bases and J by 4 bases, leaving 11 bases between them. CDR3 length: 13 residues. Per germline, CDR1 MNHEY and CDR2 SMNVEV (reference sequence). The CDR3 DNA reads as TGTGCCAGCAGTAGAGCAGGGAGCTATGGCTACACCTTC. It encodes CASSRAGSYGYTF.

This clonotype was seen at least ten times. The CDR3 DNA reads as TGTGCCAGCAGCTTATACAGGGGCGGTGGGGCCAACGTCCTGACTTTC. Translating gives CASSLYRGGGANVLTF. The rearrangement uses TRBV7-9 and TRBJ2-6, with 7 bases lining up with TRBD1. The V and J ends lost 2 bases and 3 bases, in that order; junction bases with no gene match: 4. The V gene's germline CDR1 is SEHNR and CDR2 FQNEAQ (reference sequence). The CDR3 covers 16 residues.

The sample holds many counts of this clonotype. V and J are TRBV6-1 and TRBJ2-3, with 7 bases matching TRBD1. The CDR3 has 16 amino acids. The V segment lost 6 bases and the J segment 0 bases; nucleotides outside the gene matches: 9. CDR1 and CDR2 (germline): MNHNS, SASEGT. The CDR3 nucleotides read TGTGCCAGCAGGGGACAGTTTTTTACTAGCACAGATACGCAGTATTTT. Protein: CASRGQFFTSTDTQYF.

This clonotype was observed many times. This chain connects TRBV30 to TRBJ2-7, with 9 bases fitting TRBD2. The V and J ends lost 8 bases and 4 bases, in that order; junction bases with no gene match: 12. The CDR3 is 14 amino acids. Germline values: CDR1 GTSNPN, CDR2 SVGIG (reference sequence). CDR3 nucleotides: TGTGCCGGACTCATTAGCGGGAGAGGGTACGAGCAGTACTTC. Its translation is CAGLISGRGYEQYF.

This clonotype was seen repeatedly, ten times or more. The chain links TRBV2 to TRBJ1-1, with D possibly being TRBD1 (5 bases). CDR3 size: 14 residues. Per the germline V gene, CDR1 is SNHLY and CDR2 is FYNNEI. V dropped 6 bases and J dropped 4 bases, with 15 bases sitting between them. The CDR3, as DNA: TGTGCCAGCAGCGGGGCCATTCGGGCCACTGAAGCTTTCTTT. Encoded protein: CASSGAIRATEAFF.

This clonotype came up many times. The V call is TRBV6-1, the J call TRBJ1-1; tentatively, D is TRBD1 (6 bases). The germline V gene encodes CDR1 MNHNS and CDR2 SASEGT. The CDR3 has 15 residues. V was clipped by 8 bases and J by 3 bases, with 19 bases between them. The DNA of the CDR3 is TGTGCCAGCCATCCGAGAACTACAGGGTACACTGAAGCTTTCTTT. Its translation is CASHPRTTGYTEAFF.

This clonotype has a handful of counts. The chain is built from TRBV20-1 and TRBJ2-7, with a possible D match to TRBD1 (5 bases). This CDR3 is 13 amino acids long. CDR1 DFQATT and CDR2 SNEGSKA come from the germline V gene (reference sequence). V gave up 0 bases and J gave up 7 bases, with 13 bases separating them. CDR3 in DNA: TGCAGTGCTAGAGATTTCGAAGGGGTAGAGCAGTACTTC. As protein: CSARDFEGVEQYF.

Ten or more counts support this clonotype. This chain joins TRBV10-3 and TRBJ2-3; TRBD1 aligns across 7 bases. The CDR3 has 17 residues. The V gene's germline CDR1 is ENHRY and CDR2 SYGVKD. V was clipped by 0 bases and J by 1 base; unmatched bases: 7. CDR3 DNA sequence: TGTGCCATCAGTGAGTCGAGGGGGCGGTTCGGCACAGATACGCAGTATTTT. Its translation is CAISESRGRFGTDTQYF.